The clone carrying this T cell receptor beta chain occurred a few times. No antigen is known for it. This record belongs to a study of early T cells in non-severe SARS-CoV-2 infection. About the study: The sequenced material was bulk RNA from unsorted whole blood, and its chains were unpaired.

Findings of the study overall: Database matching using VDJdb favored anti-spike CD8 responses, with private and CD4 specificities left missing.

Unique molecular identifiers tagged individual cDNA molecules. TCRdb re-called the 5' RACE reads with MiXCR, one entry per CDR3 protein. Of some 67,000 distinct CDR3 sequences in the sample, roughly 13% were seen once. Sequenced material: whole blood. The TCR originated in an adult who was a healthcare worker with PCR-confirmed SARS-CoV-2 infection or an uninfected control (not recorded which).

Here the CDR3 reads CASSRSGGASNEQFF. The CDR3 DNA sequence: TGTGCCAGCAGTCGAAGCGGGGGGGCTTCCAATGAGCAGTTCTTC. The chain has TRBV6-2 or TRBV6-3 and TRBJ2-1; 10 nucleotides match TRBD2. V shed 5 bases and J 6 bases; nucleotides not matched to a gene: 7. Germline V gives CDR1 MNHEY, CDR2 SVGEGT. The CDR3 extends over 15 amino acids.